Each of the 31 T cell receptor beta chains below was sequenced from the same sample in a study of blood T cell repertoires in COVID-19. Data came from immunoSEQ multiplex PCR; TCRdb stores just in-frame clones and leaves some out. The sample carries 250,000 to 350,000 clones, 89% recorded once. Input material: peripheral blood. The source is a woman in her fifties or sixties with acute or convalescent COVID-19.

This chain links TRBV27 with TRBJ1-6; D unresolved. This CDR3 spans 13 amino acids. Deletions cut 3 bases from V and 6 bases from J, with 6 bases between. Germline CDR1 is MNHEY and CDR2 is SMNVEV (reference sequence). The CDR3 is CASSFGSNSPLHF. In DNA form, the CDR3 reads TGTGCCAGCAGTTTTGGTAGTAATTCACCCCTCCACTTT.

This clone appeared once. The chain carries TRBV29-1 and TRBJ2-3; 7 bases match TRBD2. This CDR3 region has 14 residues. With V trimmed by 4 bases and J by 4 bases, 8 bases remained unmatched. Germline V CDR1 and CDR2: SQVTM, ANQGSEA. CDR3 region: CSVVGGVIADTQYF. As DNA, the CDR3 is TGCAGCGTTGTGGGAGGGGTTATCGCAGATACGCAGTATTTT.

A note on this clone: In the same sample, other DNA sequences code for this CDR3. This rearrangement joins TRBV4-2 to TRBJ2-5, with TRBD1 matching over 7 bases. J gave up 5 bases and V 1 base, and 4 bases lay outside the gene matches. Germline V CDR1 and CDR2: LGHNA, YNFKEQ. This CDR3 comprises 14 residues. CDR3 sequence reads: CASSQGQGGETQYF. Here the CDR3 DNA reads TGTGCCAGCAGCCAAGGACAGGGCGGGGAGACCCAGTACTTC.

J is TRBJ2-1 and V is TRBV14, with D perhaps matching TRBD1 (6 bases). The CDR3 runs to 15 residues. V was shortened by 1 base and J by 2 bases, with 9 bases between the two germline ends. CDR1 is SGHDN, CDR2 FVKESK, per germline. CDR3 DNA sequence: TGTGCCAGCAGCCAAGGGCCAGGGGCCTACAATGAGCAGTTCTTC. Translating it yields CASSQGPGAYNEQFF.

The chain recombines TRBV19 with TRBJ1-5; TRBD1 matches at 8 bases. Trimming took 4 bases from V and 3 from J; bases not matched to a gene: 8. CDR1 is LNHDA, CDR2 SQIVND, per germline (reference sequence). There are 16 residues in the CDR3. Here the CDR3 reads CASSRGAGGPNQPQHF. The CDR3 DNA reads as TGTGCCAGTAGTAGGGGGGCAGGGGGCCCCAATCAGCCCCAGCATTTT.

V is TRBV5-1 and J is TRBJ1-2, with a tentative D call TRBD1 (5 bases). Germline CDR1 reads SGHRS; CDR2 reads YFSETQ. The CDR3 loop spans 17 amino acids. V was cut by 2 bases and J by 1 base, with 18 bases left in between. The CDR3 sequence: CASSFGDPGGINYGYTF. The DNA of the CDR3 is TGCGCCAGCAGCTTTGGGGACCCCGGAGGGATTAACTATGGCTACACCTTC. Supplemented by reference TRBV5-1 and TRBJ1-2, the full variable domain reads KAGVTQTPRYLIKTRGQQVTLSCSPISGHRSVSWYQQTPGQGLQFLFEYFSETQRNKGNFPGRFSGRQFSNSRSEMNVSTLELGDSALYLCASSFGDPGGINYGYTFGSGTRLTVV.

The V gene is TRBV14, the J gene TRBJ2-7; D not certain. CDR3 length: 14 residues. Germline V lookup: CDR1 SGHDN, CDR2 FVKESK. With 1 base removed from V and 2 bases from J, the gap between germline ends came to 9 bases. The CDR3 loop is CASSQVRVPYEQYF. CDR3 coding DNA: TGTGCCAGCAGCCAAGTTCGAGTCCCCTACGAGCAGTACTTC. Drawing the rest from reference TRBV14 and TRBJ2-7, the complete variable domain is EAGVTQFPSHSVIEKGQTVTLRCDPISGHDNLYWYRRVMGKEIKFLLHFVKESKQDESGMPNNRFLAERTGGTYSTLKVQPAELEDSGVYFCASSQVRVPYEQYFGPGTRLTVT.

The chain has TRBV27 and TRBJ2-3, with 7 bases matching TRBD1. Trimming cost V 4 bases and J 9 bases; bases outside gene matches: 13. Germline CDR1 and CDR2: MNHEY and SMNVEV (reference sequence). The CDR3 totals 15 residues. The CDR3 DNA is TGTGCCAGCAGTTCCATACCTCAGACAGGGAGAACGCAGTATTTT. Residues: CASSSIPQTGRTQYF.

This clone was counted only a few times. The chain is built from TRBV4-1 and TRBJ1-5; D remains ambiguous. V gave up 1 base and J gave up 2 bases, with 6 bases separating them. This CDR3 has 14 amino acids. CDR1 is MGHRA, CDR2 YSYEKL, per germline. DNA for the CDR3: TGCGCCAGCAGCCAAGCTCCGGGCAATCAGCCCCAGCATTTT. Translation gives CASSQAPGNQPQHF.

The chain couples TRBV6-9 to TRBJ2-7; TRBD2 matches at 9 bases. The length of the CDR3 is 14 residues. J gave up 7 bases and V 5 bases, and 9 bases lay outside the gene matches. From germline, CDR1 is MNHGY and CDR2 SVAAGI. The CDR3 bases are TGTGCCAGCAGTCCGGGACTAGCCTCTCGGGAGCAGTACTTC. Translation gives CASSPGLASREQYF.

The gene calls are TRBV11-2 and TRBJ2-2; a possible D gene is TRBD2 (6 bases). Germline CDR1 reads SGHAT; CDR2 reads FQNNGV. V was shortened by 1 base and J by 5 bases, with 8 bases between the two germline ends. This CDR3 contains 14 residues. The CDR3 nucleotides read TGTGCCAGCAGCTTAGGGCTAGCGACCGGGGAGCTGTTTTTT. It encodes CASSLGLATGELFF.

This CDR3 is CATSRAKGYIGYTF. Written as DNA, the CDR3 is TGTGCCACCAGCAGAGCTAAGGGGTATATTGGCTACACCTTC. The J gene is TRBJ1-2, the V gene TRBV15, with D perhaps TRBD1 (5 bases). The CDR3 length is 14 residues. CDR1 is LNHNV, CDR2 YYDKDF, per germline (reference sequence). The V end lost 1 base, the J end lost 7 bases, and 13 bases lay between the germline ends.

This chain uses TRBV12-3 or TRBV12-4 with TRBJ2-2, with D maybe TRBD1 (5 bases). The CDR3 consists of 13 residues. V was pared by 5 bases and J by 5 bases, with 9 bases between. In nucleotides, the CDR3 is TGTGCCAGCAGTACGACAGAGACCGGGGAGCTGTTTTTT. Translating gives CASSTTETGELFF.

This chain connects TRBV9 to TRBJ1-3; D is possibly TRBD1 (6 bases). CDR3 length: 13 residues. V was shortened by 3 bases and J by 5 bases, with 9 bases between the two germline ends. The V gene's germline CDR1 is SGDLS and CDR2 YYNGEE. CDR3 bases: TGTGCCAGCAGCGACAGGGCCCGAAACACCATATATTTT. Translated, it gives CASSDRARNTIYF.

The V gene is TRBV11-3, the J gene TRBJ2-1, with 10 positions matching TRBD1. Germline CDR1 SGHNT, CDR2 YENEEA. The CDR3 totals 16 residues. Losses at the gene ends were 3 bases for V and 2 bases for J; bases not matched to a gene: 4. The CDR3 region has the DNA TGTGCCAGCAGCTTCTCCGGGACAGGGGCCTACAATGAGCAGTTCTTC. It encodes CASSFSGTGAYNEQFF.

This sequence joins TRBV18 and TRBJ2-3; TRBD2 aligns across 9 bases. Trimming removed 3 bases from V and 6 bases from J; junction bases left unmatched: 10. The CDR3 runs to 16 residues. Per germline, CDR1 KGHSH and CDR2 LQKENI. The CDR3 sequence is CASSPWSSGTGDTQYF. The DNA for the CDR3 is TGTGCCAGCTCACCCTGGTCTAGCGGGACGGGGGATACGCAGTATTTT.

This CDR3 is CASRPDRGLYEKLFF. DNA of the CDR3: TGTGCCAGCAGACCCGACAGGGGGCTATATGAAAAACTGTTTTTT. V is TRBV6-5 and J is TRBJ1-4, with 10 bases matching TRBD1. V was clipped by 6 bases and J by 6 bases; unmatched bases: 7. Germline V gene sequence: CDR1 MNHEY, CDR2 SVGAGI. The CDR3 is 15 residues long.

The rearrangement uses TRBV7-9 and TRBJ1-1; TRBD1 matches 12 bases. The CDR3 totals 15 residues. CDR1 is SEHNR and CDR2 is FQNEAQ in the germline V gene (reference sequence). Germline trimming cut 5 bases from V and 5 bases from J; bases unmatched to any gene: 6. The CDR3 DNA reads as TGTGCCAGCAGCACGAGGGACAGGGGGCTGACTGAAGCTTTCTTT. Residues: CASSTRDRGLTEAFF.

The CDR3 DNA is TGTGCCAGCAGTTTAAGGCGGCGGGAGCACCCCTACGAGCAGTACTTC. Protein: CASSLRRREHPYEQYF. The chain employs TRBV28 and TRBJ2-7; TRBD2 matches at 7 bases. This CDR3 comprises 16 residues. Germline values: CDR1 MDHEN, CDR2 SYDVKM. The junction had 9 bases not matched to a gene; V was cut back by 2 bases and J by 2 bases.

The CDR3 protein is CASSTDRGRANEKLFF. Written as DNA, the CDR3 is TGTGCCAGCAGCACGGACAGGGGGCGGGCTAATGAAAAACTGTTTTTT. This sequence joins TRBV5-6 and TRBJ1-4; the match to TRBD1 covers 11 bases. CDR1 is SGHDT and CDR2 is YYEEEE in the germline V gene. The CDR3 is 16 residues long. J lost 3 bases, V lost 4 bases, and 5 bases had no gene match.

The table lists this clone with a count of one. This same CDR3 is encoded by further DNA sequences in the sample. V gene TRBV12-3 or TRBV12-4 combines with J gene TRBJ1-3; D unresolved. CDR3 length equals 13 residues. Trimming took off 3 bases at V and 0 bases at J, with 3 bases between the two ends. In DNA form, the CDR3 reads TGTGCCAGCAGTTTGAGCTCTGGAAACACCATATATTTT. Its protein is CASSLSSGNTIYF.

This clone was detected many times. The chain employs TRBV2 and TRBJ1-1; no definite D call. The ends were cut back, 7 bases at V and 3 bases at J, with 3 bases in the middle. Germline V gene lookup returns CDR1 SNHLY and CDR2 FYNNEI. The CDR3 sequence is 10 residues long. The CDR3 is CASIYTEAFF. The CDR3 DNA sequence: TGTGCCAGCATCTACACTGAAGCTTTCTTT.

The rearrangement links TRBV3-1 (or the pseudogene TRBV3-2) to TRBJ2-1; weak D call: TRBD2 (6 bases). The CDR3 spans 14 residues. V gave up 1 base and J gave up 6 bases, with 10 bases separating them. CDR1 is LGHDT, CDR2 YNNKEL, per germline (reference sequence). Here the CDR3 DNA reads TGTGCCAGCAGCCAAGGGTACGGGGGCAATGAGCAGTTCTTC. Its translation: CASSQGYGGNEQFF.

The chain links TRBV10-3 to TRBJ1-2, with D perhaps matching TRBD1 (6 bases). Germline assignment: CDR1 ENHRY and CDR2 SYGVKD. This CDR3 contains 16 residues. V lost 7 bases, J lost 2 bases, and 20 bases lay in between. CDR3 amino acids: CAITGGQPGMNYGYTF. The CDR3 nucleotides are TGTGCCATCACGGGTGGACAGCCTGGAATGAACTATGGCTACACCTTC.

The chain employs TRBV7-3 and TRBJ2-1, with unresolved D. Trimming pared 1 base from V and 4 bases from J, leaving 5 bases between. There are 13 residues in the CDR3. Germline-derived CDR1 and CDR2 are SGHTA and FQGTGA. The chain's CDR3 is CASSLREYNEQFF. The CDR3 DNA reads TGTGCCAGCAGCTTAAGAGAGTACAATGAGCAGTTCTTC.

The chain carries TRBV10-3 and TRBJ1-2; the match to TRBD1 covers 9 bases. Per germline, CDR1 ENHRY and CDR2 SYGVKD. Trimming removed 4 bases from V and 7 bases from J; junction bases left unmatched: 7. The CDR3 totals 14 residues. The CDR3 loop reads CAISGGQGESGYTF. CDR3 sequence (DNA): TGTGCCATCAGTGGGGGACAGGGAGAGAGTGGCTACACCTTC.

V and J are TRBV5-1 and TRBJ2-1, with TRBD2 identical over 8 bases. The CDR3 loop spans 14 amino acids. With 2 bases clipped from V and 10 bases from J, the junction kept 8 bases outside the gene matches. From germline, CDR1 is SGHRS and CDR2 YFSETQ. The CDR3 DNA reads TGCGCCAGCAGCTTAAACCGAGCGGGAGACGAGCAGTTCTTC. Amino acid sequence: CASSLNRAGDEQFF.

The rearrangement uses TRBV19 and TRBJ1-5; 7 nucleotides line up with TRBD1. This CDR3 has 14 amino acids. J lost 4 bases, V lost 5 bases, and 5 bases had no gene match. The germline V gene encodes CDR1 LNHDA and CDR2 SQIVND (reference sequence). CDR3 sequence (DNA): TGTGCCAGTAGTCACCGACAGGGAAATCAGCCCCAGCATTTT. It translates to CASSHRQGNQPQHF. Variable domain in full (rest from reference TRBV19 and TRBJ1-5): DGGITQSPKYLFRKEGQNVTLSCEQNLNHDAMYWYRQDPGQGLRLIYYSQIVNDFQKGDIAEGYSVSREKKESFPLTVTSAQKNPTAFYLCASSHRQGNQPQHFGDGTRLSIL.

The CDR3 is CASKGRGVTGELFF. The CDR3 DNA reads as TGTGCCAGCAAGGGCAGGGGCGTCACGGGGGAGCTGTTTTTT. The J gene is TRBJ2-2, the V gene TRBV2, with a weak D call TRBD1 (6 bases). The CDR3 is made up of 14 amino acids. V shed 7 bases and J shed 8 bases, with 17 bases lying between them. Germline lookup yields CDR1 SNHLY and CDR2 FYNNEI.

As for this clone: Other DNA sequences in this specimen translate into the identical CDR3. This chain joins TRBV7-2 and TRBJ2-2; 7 positions match TRBD2. CDR1 and CDR2 (germline): SGHTA, FQGNSA. The V gene end was trimmed by 1 base and the J gene end by 6 bases; junction bases not matched to a gene: 8. The CDR3 is made up of 16 amino acids. CDR3 sequence: CASSLGGGSLAGELFF. The CDR3 DNA reads as TGTGCCAGCAGCTTAGGGGGGGGTTCCCTCGCCGGGGAGCTGTTTTTT.

This chain links TRBV7-6 with TRBJ2-7; 7 bases match TRBD1. The V segment lost 5 bases and the J segment 7 bases; nucleotides outside the gene matches: 2. CDR3 size: 11 residues. CDR1 SGHVS and CDR2 FNYEAQ come from the germline V gene. CDR3: CASSLRGEQYF. CDR3 DNA sequence: TGTGCCAGCAGCCTCAGGGGGGAGCAGTACTTC.